These T cell receptor beta chains were read from a single sample in a study of blood T cells in healthy people across ages. Each CDR3 protein is one row after TCRdb ran MiXCR on the 5' RACE reads. The table records 250,000 to 300,000 distinct CDR3 sequences, about 25% of them present only once. Source material: blood. The receptors shown here come from an older woman in good health. The CDR3 runs from the conserved cysteine through the conserved F or W. The D gene is left open where the match is weak. A clone size is listed for some rows: how often the clone was seen (once, few, many), or a class if it is expanded.

clone size,D gene,V gene,J gene,CDR3 protein,CDR3 DNA
once,TRBD2,TRBV20-1,TRBJ2-1,CSASGGATYNEQFF,TGCAGTGCTAGCGGGGGGGCCACCTACAATGAGCAGTTCTTC
few,.,TRBV7-9,TRBJ1-5,CASSLGGAENQPQHF,TGTGCCAGCAGCTTGGGGGGGGCTGAGAATCAGCCCCAGCATTTT
few,.,TRBV20-1,TRBJ2-5,CSADKRGRQETQYF,TGCAGTGCAGATAAGAGGGGACGCCAAGAGACCCAGTACTTC
many,.,TRBV5-5,TRBJ2-1,CASSLVFDRRYNEQFF,TGTGCCAGCAGCTTGGTATTTGACAGGCGATACAATGAGCAGTTCTTC
few,.,TRBV7-2,TRBJ2-7,CASSLGGSAPSYEQYF,TGTGCCAGCAGCTTAGGTGGGAGTGCTCCCTCCTACGAGCAGTACTTC
.,.,TRBV6-1,TRBJ2-5,CASRVELETQYF,TGTGCCAGCAGGGTCGAGCTGGAGACCCAGTACTTC
.,TRBD2,TRBV7-2,TRBJ2-5,CASSPRASGSVETQYF,TGTGCCAGCAGCCCTAGGGCTAGCGGGAGCGTAGAGACCCAGTACTTC
.,.,TRBV7-2,TRBJ1-3,CASSLEPYLSGNTIYF,TGTGCCAGCAGCTTAGAGCCCTATCTCTCTGGAAACACCATATATTTT
few,TRBD1,TRBV19,TRBJ1-6,CASGSGTEASPLHF,TGTGCCAGTGGATCGGGGACAGAAGCATCACCCCTCCACTTT
.,.,TRBV6-1,TRBJ2-7,CASSGDVLLYEQYF,TGTGCCAGCAGTGGGGACGTCCTCCTCTACGAGCAGTACTTC
many,TRBD1,TRBV7-6,TRBJ2-7,CASSLRGRTGVGEQYF,TGTGCCAGCAGCTTAAGGGGCCGGACAGGGGTCGGCGAGCAGTACTTC
few,TRBD1,TRBV13,TRBJ2-5,CASSFGGSDRGETQYF,TGTGCCAGCAGCTTCGGGGGATCGGACAGGGGAGAGACCCAGTACTTC
.,TRBD1,TRBV7-2,TRBJ1-2,CASSLSSQGVNNGYTF,TGTGCCAGCAGCTTAAGCAGCCAGGGGGTTAACAACGGCTACACCTTC
many,.,TRBV20-1,TRBJ2-5,CSARLAGETQYF,TGCAGTGCTAGGCTTGCGGGAGAGACCCAGTACTTC
.,.,TRBV18,TRBJ2-7,CASSPEGLEQYF,TGTGCCAGCTCACCTGAGGGCCTCGAGCAGTACTTC
few,.,TRBV14,TRBJ2-2,CARSQDNIYTGELFF,TGTGCCCGCAGCCAAGACAATATTTACACCGGGGAGCTGTTTTTT
few,.,TRBV6-5,TRBJ2-7,CASRTSVLEQYF,TGTGCCAGCAGGACTAGTGTACTCGAGCAGTACTTC
many,.,TRBV29-1,TRBJ2-5,CSVEERIIQRETQYF,TGCAGCGTTGAAGAAAGGATTATCCAGAGGGAGACCCAGTACTTC
few,.,TRBV6-1,TRBJ1-1,CASSVRGMNTEAFF,TGTGCCAGCAGTGTGAGGGGAATGAACACTGAAGCTTTCTTT
.,.,TRBV14,TRBJ2-7,CASSPLGDGTYEQYF,TGTGCCAGCAGCCCCTTGGGGGACGGGACCTACGAGCAGTACTTC
once,.,TRBV9,TRBJ2-3,CASSVAGGDFSDAQYF,TGTGCCAGCAGCGTAGCGGGTGGGGACTTTAGCGATGCGCAGTATTTT
.,TRBD1,TRBV5-1,TRBJ1-4,CASSIGQGASGKLFF,TGCGCCAGCAGCATAGGACAGGGGGCGAGTGGAAAACTGTTTTTT
many,TRBD2,TRBV28,TRBJ2-1,CASSSLGTGGFSYNEQFF,TGTGCCAGCAGTTCCCTGGGGACGGGAGGATTCTCCTACAATGAGCAGTTCTTC
.,.,TRBV2,TRBJ1-1,CASRVAETDTEAFF,TGTGCCAGCAGGGTCGCCGAGACGGACACTGAAGCTTTCTTT
.,TRBD2,TRBV7-2,TRBJ2-5,CASSSIAGGPQETQYF,TGTGCCAGCAGCTCCATAGCGGGAGGCCCACAAGAGACCCAGTACTTC
many,TRBD2,TRBV4-2,TRBJ2-3,CASSQEKGGGFTDTQYF,TGTGCCAGCAGCCAAGAAAAAGGCGGGGGATTCACAGATACGCAGTATTTT
.,.,TRBV20-1,TRBJ2-7,CSASWVSSYEQYF,TGCAGTGCTAGTTGGGTCAGCTCCTACGAGCAGTACTTC
few,.,TRBV10-3,TRBJ1-5,CAISGQLDQPQHF,TGTGCCATCAGTGGACAGCTTGATCAGCCCCAGCATTTT
once,TRBD2,TRBV7-2,TRBJ2-5,CASSLLGGGVETQYF,TGTGCCAGCAGCTTACTTGGCGGGGGGGTGGAGACCCAGTACTTC
few,TRBD2,TRBV7-2,TRBJ2-1,CASRVTSGVGNEQFF,TGTGCCAGCAGGGTGACTAGCGGGGTAGGAAATGAGCAGTTCTTC
few,TRBD2,TRBV7-9,TRBJ2-1,CASSLLTREGNEQFF,TGTGCCAGCAGCTTATTGACAAGGGAGGGGAATGAGCAGTTCTTC
few,.,TRBV2,TRBJ2-5,CASRPDSALQETQYF,TGTGCCAGCAGACCGGACAGTGCATTACAAGAGACCCAGTACTTC
once,.,TRBV20-1,TRBJ2-4,CSARDYLAKNIQYF,TGCAGTGCTAGAGACTATCTAGCCAAAAACATTCAGTACTTC
.,.,TRBV21-1,TRBJ2-7,CASSQMGREVCEQYF,TGTGCCAGCAGCCAAATGGGGCGGGAGGTGTGCGAGCAGTACTTC
few,.,TRBV7-3,TRBJ2-2,CASSSTNTGELFF,TGTGCCAGCAGCAGTACAAACACCGGGGAGCTGTTTTTT
.,.,TRBV9,TRBJ2-1,CACSVNQNNEQFF,TGTGCCTGCAGCGTTAACCAGAACAATGAGCAGTTCTTC
.,TRBD1,TRBV4-1,TRBJ1-5,CASSQTGQQEGSQPQHF,TGCGCCAGCAGCCAAACGGGACAGCAGGAGGGGTCCCAGCCCCAGCATTTT
many,.,TRBV6-2/TRBV6-3,TRBJ2-7,CASRRGTSNAYEQYF,TGTGCCAGCAGAAGAGGGACTTCCAATGCCTACGAGCAGTACTTC
few,TRBD2,TRBV25-1,TRBJ2-1,CASSEYILAGVYNEQFF,TGTGCCAGCAGTGAATATATCCTAGCGGGCGTGTACAATGAGCAGTTCTTC
few,.,TRBV3-1,TRBJ2-2,CASSPPRTDTGELFF,TGTGCCAGCAGCCCCCCGCGAACCGACACCGGGGAGCTGTTTTTT
.,TRBD2,TRBV11-2,TRBJ2-2,CASSVGRARNTGELVF,TGTGCCAGCTCGGTGGGGAGGGCGAGGAACACCGGGGAGCTGGTTTTT
.,.,TRBV13,TRBJ2-5,CASSLRLAKETQYF,TGTGCCAGCAGCTTACGTCTAGCGAAAGAGACCCAGTACTTC
.,.,TRBV7-3,TRBJ2-7,CASSLSREDEQYF,TGTGCCAGCAGCCTTAGTAGGGAGGACGAGCAGTACTTC
.,TRBD2,TRBV2,TRBJ2-1,CASSLDGTRKVEQFF,TGTGCCAGCAGCCTAGACGGGACTAGGAAGGTCGAGCAGTTCTTC
many,.,TRBV4-3,TRBJ2-4,CASSQDRLGGHKHF,TGCGCCAGCAGCCAAGATCGCCTGGGGGGACACAAACACTTC
few,.,TRBV14,TRBJ1-4,CASSPGIRRYEKLFF,TGTGCCAGCAGCCCTGGGATCCGGCGGTATGAAAAACTGTTTTTT
once,.,TRBV20-1,TRBJ1-1,CSARDYKTGPEAFF,TGCAGTGCTAGAGATTACAAGACTGGCCCCGAAGCTTTCTTT
few,.,TRBV6-2/TRBV6-3,TRBJ2-3,CASRKEGPTDTQYF,TGTGCCAGCAGGAAGGAGGGCCCCACAGATACGCAGTATTTT
.,.,TRBV18,TRBJ2-1,CASSRSESNEQFF,TGTGCCAGCTCAAGGTCCGAGAGCAATGAGCAGTTCTTC